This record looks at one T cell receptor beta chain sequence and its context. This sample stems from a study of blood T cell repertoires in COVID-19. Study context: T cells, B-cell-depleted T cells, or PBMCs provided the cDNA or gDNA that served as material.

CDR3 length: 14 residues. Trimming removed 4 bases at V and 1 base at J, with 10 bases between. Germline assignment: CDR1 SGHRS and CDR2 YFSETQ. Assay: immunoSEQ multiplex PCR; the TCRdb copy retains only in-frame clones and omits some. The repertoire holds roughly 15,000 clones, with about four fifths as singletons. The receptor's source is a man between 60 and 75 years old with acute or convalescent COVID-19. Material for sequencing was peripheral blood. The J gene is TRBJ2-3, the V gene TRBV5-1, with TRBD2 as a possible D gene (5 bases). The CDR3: CASSQSGGTDTQYF. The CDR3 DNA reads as TGCGCCAGCAGCCAAAGCGGAGGCACAGATACGCAGTATTTT.